This entry is about one T cell receptor (beta chain). A read error may be the cause here, since a much bigger clone is one base away. The data stem from a study of early T cells in non-severe SARS-CoV-2 infection. TCRdb fed the 5' RACE reads into MiXCR, producing one record per CDR3 protein. The data hold 75,000 to 90,000 distinct CDR3 sequences, with roughly 5.7% observed a single time. Germline CDR1 is MNHEY and CDR2 is SVGAGI. The CDR3 length is 16 residues. Specimen: whole blood. The receptor comes from an adult who was a healthcare worker with PCR-confirmed SARS-CoV-2 infection or an uninfected control (not recorded which). The chain combines TRBV6-5 with TRBJ2-1; perhaps TRBD2 as D (6 bases). The CDR3, as DNA: TGTACCAGCAGTCGGGTCTCATGGGAGGACTACAATGAGCAGTTCTTC. Amino acid sequence: CTSSRVSWEDYNEQFF.